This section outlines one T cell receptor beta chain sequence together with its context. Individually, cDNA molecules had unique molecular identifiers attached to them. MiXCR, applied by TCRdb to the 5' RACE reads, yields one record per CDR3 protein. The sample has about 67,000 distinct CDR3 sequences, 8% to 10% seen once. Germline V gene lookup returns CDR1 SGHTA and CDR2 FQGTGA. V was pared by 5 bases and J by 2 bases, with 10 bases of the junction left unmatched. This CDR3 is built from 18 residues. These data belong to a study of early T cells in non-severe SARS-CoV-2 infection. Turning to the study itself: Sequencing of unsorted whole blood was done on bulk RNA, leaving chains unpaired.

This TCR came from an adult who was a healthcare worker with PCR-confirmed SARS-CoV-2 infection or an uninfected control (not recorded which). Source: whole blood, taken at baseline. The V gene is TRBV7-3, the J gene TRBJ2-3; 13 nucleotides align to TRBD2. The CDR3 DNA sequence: TGTGCCAGCAGCCCCACTAGCGGGAGGGCCCGGGACACAGATACGCAGTATTTT. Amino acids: CASSPTSGRARDTDTQYF.